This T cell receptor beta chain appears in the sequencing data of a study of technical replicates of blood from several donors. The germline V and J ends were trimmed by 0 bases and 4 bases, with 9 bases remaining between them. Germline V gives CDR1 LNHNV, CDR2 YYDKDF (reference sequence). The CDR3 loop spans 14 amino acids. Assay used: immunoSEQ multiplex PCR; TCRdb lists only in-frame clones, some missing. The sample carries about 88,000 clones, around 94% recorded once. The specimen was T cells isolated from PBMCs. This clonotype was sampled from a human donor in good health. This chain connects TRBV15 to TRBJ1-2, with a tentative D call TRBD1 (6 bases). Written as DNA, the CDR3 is TGTGCCACCAGCAGAGAAATAGGGGGCTATGGCTACACCTTC. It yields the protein CATSREIGGYGYTF.